Below, 8 T cell receptor beta chains from the same sample are listed, as sequenced in a study of shared clonotypes between healthy human individuals. Repertoires were generated with immunoSEQ multiplex PCR, while TCRdb's copy carries only in-frame clones and drops some. Of about 470,000 clones listed, around 79% are singletons. The specimen was PBMCs. The source is a woman aged 40 to 55 in good health. Some clones in this sample may be carry-over from other donors' samples.

The rearrangement uses TRBV10-3 and TRBJ1-5, with TRBD1 matching over 7 bases. CDR3 length: 14 residues. Trimming took 5 bases from V and 6 from J; bases not matched to a gene: 7. CDR1 and CDR2 from the germline V gene are ENHRY and SYGVKD. This chain's CDR3 is CAISPVQGSQPQHF. The CDR3 nucleotides are TGTGCCATCAGTCCAGTACAGGGGAGTCAGCCCCAGCATTTT.

V and J are TRBV7-9 and TRBJ2-1; 8 bases map to TRBD1. The germline V gene encodes CDR1 SEHNR and CDR2 FQNEAQ (reference sequence). CDR3 length equals 15 residues. Trimming removed 1 base from V and 4 bases from J; junction bases left unmatched: 3. CDR3 in amino acids: CASSLGRGRYNEQFF. In nucleotides, the CDR3 is TGTGCCAGCAGCTTAGGCAGGGGGCGGTACAATGAGCAGTTCTTC.

A note on this clone: A much larger clone differs from this one at a single base, so this may be a read error. The genes are TRBV5-1 and TRBJ2-5; D is undetermined. The V gene's germline CDR1 is SGHRS and CDR2 YFSETQ. CDR3 size: 13 residues. Trimming shortened V by 0 bases and J by 3 bases, and 6 bases separated the two germline ends. The CDR3 nucleotides are TGCGCCAGCAGCTTGGAAGTGGAAGAGACCCAGTACTTC. It is translated as CASSLEVEETQYF.

The rearrangement links TRBV11-2 to TRBJ2-3, with 11 bases fitting TRBD2. The CDR3 spans 19 residues. Germline CDR1 SGHAT, CDR2 FQNNGV. Trimming removed 0 bases from V and 4 bases from J; junction bases left unmatched: 12. CDR3 amino acids: CASSLDSRLVLAGADTQYF. The CDR3 DNA reads TGTGCCAGCAGCTTAGATAGTCGCCTTGTACTAGCGGGAGCAGATACGCAGTATTTT.

The chain is built from TRBV30 and TRBJ2-3, with D unclear. Per the germline V gene, CDR1 is GTSNPN and CDR2 is SVGIG (reference sequence). Trimming removed 1 base at V and 6 bases at J, with 5 bases between. This CDR3 is built from 11 residues. The CDR3 loop is CAWSDVDTQYF. CDR3 in DNA: TGTGCCTGGAGTGATGTGGATACGCAGTATTTT.

This chain uses TRBV4-1 with TRBJ1-2; 9 nucleotides line up with TRBD1. Germline-derived CDR1 and CDR2 are MGHRA and YSYEKL. The CDR3 extends over 16 amino acids. The trim removed 6 bases at V and 4 bases at J, leaving 12 bases unmatched. CDR3 sequence: CASSLRQGEGSYGYTF. DNA of the CDR3: TGCGCCAGCAGTCTCAGACAGGGGGAGGGTAGCTATGGCTACACCTTC.

This clone was recorded a few times. This chain connects TRBV7-2 to TRBJ1-2, with D unclear. Trimming cost V 4 bases and J 8 bases, with 11 bases left between them. In germline, CDR1 is SGHTA, CDR2 FQGNSA. This CDR3 has 12 residues. CDR3 loop: CASSSPGRGYTF. CDR3 DNA sequence: TGTGCCAGCAGCTCCCCCGGGCGAGGCTACACCTTC.

In its sample, this clone was seen once. The J gene is TRBJ2-2, the V gene TRBV7-3, with D hard to call. The V end lost 4 bases, the J end lost 5 bases, and 11 bases lay between the germline ends. Germline lookup yields CDR1 SGHTA and CDR2 FQGTGA. The CDR3 contains 14 residues. The CDR3, as DNA: TGTGCCAGCAGCTCCCCCCTCGGGACCGGGGAGCTGTTTTTT. It yields the protein CASSSPLGTGELFF.